This T cell receptor (beta chain) was sequenced for a study of PD-L1 blockade in urothelial cancer (dated by TCRdb to about 2017). Notes on the research overall: Every patient began therapy in about 2014 and was given atezolizumab 1,200 mg intravenously every 3 weeks. Durable clinical benefit was achieved by nine patients but not by the remaining 20. Durable clinical benefit was defined as a progression-free survival longer than 6 months, and TCR features were additionally tested against progression-free survival and overall survival. In the same patients who had TCR sequencing, pretreatment tumors also underwent whole exome sequencing and RNA sequencing. Blood samples gave median yields of around 150,000 T cells and over 80,000 unique TCRs, along with a median clonality of 0.080. Pretreatment blood TCR-seq was available for twenty-nine patients, at least one posttreatment blood collection was obtained for around 25 patients, and tumor TCR-seq was available for around 25 patients. Blood samples were analyzed at 3 weeks after treatment start (second dose) and at 6 weeks after treatment start. About 85% of the 29 patients were males with bladder-origin urothelial cancer, and about 65% of the roughly 30 reported a prior smoking history. The study, an exploratory multi-omic analysis, examined somatic, immune and clinical correlates of response to PD-L1 blockade with atezolizumab in urothelial cancer. Pretreatment tumor samples, along with matched peripheral blood serially collected before and after atezolizumab treatment, were subjected to TCR sequencing. An ECOG performance status of 0 or 1 was recorded for the patients, and 0 to 3 prior chemotherapy regimens had been received by the patients. Findings and caveats that apply to the study as a whole: Improved progression-free and overall survival was associated with having pretreatment peripheral blood TCR clonality below the median. Patients with durable benefit showed greater expansion of tumor-associated TCR clones in peripheral blood 3 weeks after starting treatment (n ≈ 21, p = 0.022). Because of the small sample size (n ≈ 29) and the many exploratory analyses performed, the results are intended to be regarded as hypothesis-generating.

Synthetic TCR analog templates were spiked into each PCR to estimate absolute template abundance from read counts. The immunoSEQ assay was used to amplify TCRbeta CDR3 regions from genomic DNA with bias-controlled V and J gene primers. Sequencing of rearranged TCRbeta segments was done at approximately 20X coverage. The paper's data handling went like this. Clustering was used to correct sequencing errors, and CDR3s were annotated against IMGT so that V, D and J genes could be assigned. Downstream analyses used only productive TCRbeta rearrangements and left out out-of-frame or stop-codon sequences. Clonality was computed as one minus Shannon entropy normalized by the log of the number of unique productive sequences. Clones differing between time points or between blood and tumor were identified by Fisher's exact test with Benjamini-Hochberg correction at adjusted p below 0.01. As stored in TCRdb, this immuneACCESS dataset retains in-frame rearrangements with V and J assigned. A fraction of the clones does not appear; measured against another copy, unresolved V genes explain less than half of the discrepancy, and the remainder lacks a known reason. V and J calls and clone size are copied from that table; D and trimming were computed from the DNA. For this sample there are over 100,000 clones; roughly 90% appear just once. Together, the top ten hold 3.5% to 4.5% of the sample.

CDR1 and CDR2 are read off the germline V gene (reference sequence) as LNHDA and SQIVND. Trimming accounts for 7 bases at V and 2 bases at J, while the number of junction bases matched to no gene is 6. From its cysteine to its phenylalanine, the CDR3 spans 15 amino acids. The DNA shown is the 45-base CDR3, in frame from base 1. The sample's time point, from its label and the paper: peripheral blood 6 weeks after treatment start. A cohort of 25 to 30 patients with locally advanced or metastatic urothelial carcinoma, treated at Memorial Sloan Kettering on a trial protocol, was included. Peripheral blood mononuclear cells were collected pretreatment and during treatment, with between 1 and 8 total time points per patient. The Qiagen DNeasy Blood extraction kit was used to purify genomic DNA from total PBMCs and tumor samples. Collected pretreatment and during treatment, PBMCs were isolated and stored as previously described.

With respect to this clone: The antigen this receptor binds is unknown. No base quality values were provided; no much bigger clone lies one nucleotide off.

The sequence links TRBV19 to TRBJ2-7; TRBD2 lines up with 12 middle nucleotides. This TCR came from a man aged 55-75 years with urothelial cancer. The material sequenced was PBMCs, taken around atezolizumab (anti-PD-L1) treatment. The CDR3 has the sequence CASKTSGSPPYEQYF. The bases are TGTGCCAGTAAGACTAGCGGGAGTCCTCCCTACGAGCAGTACTTC.